The next 22 T cell receptor beta chains were all read from a single sample in a study of cytomegalovirus exposure and HLA in healthy donors. Researchers ran the PCR with 60 Vbeta and 13 Jbeta primers. TCRdb keeps only in-frame clones here, not all; method: immunoSEQ multiplex PCR. The sample holds approximately 150,000 clones, roughly 65% seen once. Specimen: PBMCs. The source is a man in his late teens or twenties in good health and CMV-seropositive.

The chain carries TRBV5-6 and TRBJ2-3; TRBD2 is a possible D gene (6 bases). The germline gives CDR1 SGHDT, CDR2 YYEEEE. The CDR3 runs to 14 residues. V shed 8 bases and J shed 2 bases, with 15 bases lying between them. DNA of the CDR3: TGTGCCAGTCGGAGGGACTTCAACACAGATACGCAGTATTTT. This translates into CASRRDFNTDTQYF.

The chain carries TRBV6-4 and TRBJ2-1; 7 bases match TRBD1. J was trimmed by 7 bases and V by 0 bases; bases with no gene match: 6. This CDR3 has 15 residues. The germline V gene has CDR1 MRHNA and CDR2 SNTAGT. The chain's CDR3 is CASSDSDRVGNEQFF. The DNA for the CDR3 is TGTGCCAGCAGTGACTCAGACAGGGTCGGAAATGAGCAGTTCTTC.

The chain uses TRBV5-4 and TRBJ2-6, with 7 nucleotides matching TRBD1. Trimming cost V 4 bases and J 0 bases; bases outside gene matches: 10. This CDR3 contains 18 residues. Germline V gene sequence: CDR1 SGHNT, CDR2 YYREEE (reference sequence). The CDR3 DNA follows: TGTGCCAGCAGCCCGGCTAGGGGGCAGAGCTCTGGGGCCAACGTCCTGACTTTC. Encoded protein: CASSPARGQSSGANVLTF.

The chain links TRBV15 to TRBJ1-2; possible D gene TRBD1, 5 bases. The CDR3 runs 20 residues. Between the trimmed V and J ends, which lost 0 bases and 5 bases, there was a span of 28 bases. Germline V CDR1 and CDR2: LNHNV, YYDKDF (reference sequence). The CDR3 DNA is TGTGCCACCAGCAGAGATCGGGTTGGTATTGTCCAGGGATTAAGTTATGGCTACACCTTC. It encodes CATSRDRVGIVQGLSYGYTF.

This clone was found a few times. DNA for the CDR3: TGTGCCAGCAGCCCGGGATCGGAAGAGACCCAGTACTTC. Its protein is CASSPGSEETQYF. The V gene is TRBV5-4, the J gene TRBJ2-5; D possibly corresponds to TRBD2 (5 bases). Trimming cost V 4 bases and J 3 bases, with 10 bases left between them. The CDR3 covers 13 residues. Germline CDR1 reads SGHNT; CDR2 reads YYREEE (reference sequence).

The chain links TRBV7-9 to TRBJ1-2, with 9 positions matching TRBD1. V lost 2 bases and J lost 4; bases outside the gene matches: 8. The germline gives CDR1 SEHNR, CDR2 FQNEAQ (reference sequence). The CDR3 length is 16 residues. The CDR3 spells CASSLLHRGLFYGYTF. Written as DNA, the CDR3 is TGTGCCAGCAGCTTACTACACAGGGGGCTCTTCTATGGCTACACCTTC.

The rearrangement links TRBV27 to TRBJ1-2; TRBD1 is a possible D gene (5 bases). The CDR3 loop spans 12 amino acids. Germline CDR1 is MNHEY and CDR2 is SMNVEV (reference sequence). The V gene lost 3 bases and the J gene lost 6 bases, with 8 bases spanning the gap. In DNA form, the CDR3 reads TGTGCCAGCAGTTTCCCAGGGCATGGCTACACCTTC. This codes for CASSFPGHGYTF.

The rearrangement links TRBV28 to TRBJ1-2, with D possibly TRBD1 on 5 matching bases. The CDR3 is 17 amino acids. Germline CDR1 reads MDHEN; CDR2 reads SYDVKM. With 2 bases removed from V and 6 bases from J, the gap between germline ends came to 22 bases. CDR3 bases: TGTGCCAGCAGTTTAATGATATATATTGGGGGAGGGAATGGCTACACCTTC. It specifies CASSLMIYIGGGNGYTF.

The chain joins TRBV2 to TRBJ2-1, with TRBD1 as a possible D gene (6 bases). CDR3 size: 12 residues. Germline assignment: CDR1 SNHLY and CDR2 FYNNEI. V lost 9 bases to trimming and J lost 9 bases, with 15 bases between them. CDR3 amino acids: CASDPDSLEQFF. In DNA, the CDR3 is TGTGCCAGTGACCCGGACAGCCTTGAGCAGTTCTTC.

The J gene is TRBJ1-5, the V gene TRBV7-2; 7 nucleotides match TRBD1. This CDR3 has 15 amino acids. CDR1 SGHTA and CDR2 FQGNSA come from the germline V gene. With V trimmed by 5 bases and J by 8 bases, 12 bases remained unmatched. CDR3 nucleotides: TGTGCCAGCAGCCCGCGCCACAGGGGCGGGGAGCCCCAGCATTTT. Protein: CASSPRHRGGEPQHF.

The V gene is TRBV2, the J gene TRBJ1-3; no reliable D call. The V gene's germline CDR1 is SNHLY and CDR2 FYNNEI. V lost 1 base to trimming and J lost 4 bases, with 11 bases between them. The CDR3 spans 15 residues. The CDR3 region is CASSEGPSRGNTIYF. In DNA, the CDR3 is TGTGCCAGCAGTGAAGGCCCCTCGAGGGGAAACACCATATATTTT. Full variable domain (rest looked up from reference TRBV2 and TRBJ1-3): EPEVTQTPSHQVTQMGQEVILRCVPISNHLYFYWYRQILGQKVEFLVSFYNNEISEKSEIFDDQFSVERPDGSNFTLKIRSTKLEDSAMYFCASSEGPSRGNTIYFGEGSWLTVV.

This clone was counted only a few times. This sequence joins TRBV14 and TRBJ1-2, with D possibly matching TRBD1 (5 bases). The CDR3 is 12 residues long. V shed 3 bases and J shed 8 bases, with 10 bases lying between them. Germline V gene sequence: CDR1 SGHDN, CDR2 FVKESK. The CDR3 spells CASSHLAGGYTF. As DNA, the CDR3 is TGTGCCAGCAGCCACCTCGCAGGGGGCTACACCTTC.

This sequence joins TRBV5-1 and TRBJ2-4, with D tentatively TRBD1 (5 bases). Trimming took off 0 bases at V and 7 bases at J, with 17 bases between the two ends. CDR1 and CDR2 from the germline V gene are SGHRS and YFSETQ. The CDR3 has 16 residues. This chain's CDR3 is CASSLGQGDPRNIQYF. CDR3 DNA sequence: TGCGCCAGCAGCTTGGGCCAGGGCGATCCACGCAACATTCAGTACTTC.

This chain joins TRBV6-6 and TRBJ1-2; TRBD1 is a possible D gene (6 bases). The germline V gene encodes CDR1 MNHNY and CDR2 SVGAGI (reference sequence). Trimming stripped 2 bases from V and 6 bases from J, with 19 bases between. The CDR3 is 16 amino acids. CDR3 sequence (DNA): TGTGCCAGCAGTTACCTCAGAGGTACAGGGCTCGATGGCTACACCTTC. Residues: CASSYLRGTGLDGYTF.

The rearrangement uses TRBV6-5 and TRBJ1-4; 9 nucleotides match TRBD1. Germline V gives CDR1 MNHEY, CDR2 SVGAGI. This CDR3 is 13 amino acids long. V shed 6 bases and J 8 bases; nucleotides not matched to a gene: 4. CDR3 loop: CASRQGAREKLFF. As DNA, the CDR3 is TGTGCCAGCAGACAGGGGGCGAGGGAAAAACTGTTTTTT.

In nucleotides, the CDR3 is TGTGCCAGCTCACGCGGACAGGGTGACATTAACTATGGCTACACCTTC. It encodes CASSRGQGDINYGYTF. The rearrangement joins TRBV18 to TRBJ1-2, with 8 bases fitting TRBD1. Germline values: CDR1 KGHSH, CDR2 LQKENI. J lost 1 base, V lost 4 bases, and 8 bases had no gene match. This CDR3 region has 16 residues.

The rearrangement uses TRBV18 and TRBJ1-2, with D maybe TRBD1 (6 bases). The length of the CDR3 is 13 residues. Germline CDR1 reads KGHSH; CDR2 reads LQKENI. The V and J ends lost 6 bases and 2 bases respectively, with 10 bases between them. This CDR3 reads CASSTGQNYGYTF. CDR3 DNA: TGTGCCAGCTCTACGGGACAAAACTATGGCTACACCTTC.

The chain recombines TRBV10-3 with TRBJ1-6; TRBD1 is a possible D gene (6 bases). V dropped 4 bases and J dropped 3 bases, with 10 bases sitting between them. The CDR3 runs 15 residues. Germline V gives CDR1 ENHRY, CDR2 SYGVKD. The chain's CDR3 is CAISVGGFYNSPLHF. The CDR3 region has the DNA TGTGCCATCAGTGTAGGGGGTTTCTATAATTCACCCCTCCACTTT.

The gene calls are TRBV11-2 and TRBJ1-2, with D uncertain. CDR3 length equals 15 residues. The germline V gene has CDR1 SGHAT and CDR2 FQNNGV. The V gene lost 5 bases and the J gene lost 0 bases, with 13 bases spanning the gap. The DNA of the CDR3 is TGTGCCAGCAGCCCGGGAGCAGGAACTAACTATGGCTACACCTTC. Translation gives CASSPGAGTNYGYTF.

The chain recombines TRBV19 with TRBJ2-2, with TRBD1 matching 9 bases. Germline trimming cut 2 bases from V and 5 bases from J; bases unmatched to any gene: 6. This CDR3 contains 16 residues. CDR1 is LNHDA and CDR2 is SQIVND in the germline V gene (reference sequence). DNA for the CDR3: TGTGCCAGTAGTATACAGACAGGGGGAGGGACCGGGGAGCTGTTTTTT. It translates to CASSIQTGGGTGELFF.

About this clone itself: Other DNA variants within this sample encode the same CDR3. The rearrangement joins TRBV11-3 to TRBJ2-3, with D uncertain. Germline lookup yields CDR1 SGHNT and CDR2 YENEEA. The CDR3 spans 14 residues. Trimming took off 1 base at V and 0 bases at J, with 5 bases between the two ends. CDR3 in DNA: TGTGCCAGCAGCTTAGGGCGGAGCACAGATACGCAGTATTTT. It encodes CASSLGRSTDTQYF.

The gene calls are TRBV6-5 and TRBJ2-3; no definite D call. Between the trimmed V and J ends, which lost 5 bases and 0 bases, there was a span of 12 bases. This CDR3 comprises 15 residues. CDR1 and CDR2 (germline): MNHEY, SVGAGI. The CDR3 spells CASSRSKTSTDTQYF. In DNA form, the CDR3 reads TGTGCCAGCAGTCGCAGTAAGACTAGCACAGATACGCAGTATTTT.